The following is a T cell receptor (beta chain) sequence with its context. No antigen is known for it. CDR1 SGHKS and CDR2 YYEKEE come from the germline V gene (reference sequence). The CDR3 spans 16 residues. The V end lost 1 base, the J end lost 8 bases, and 21 bases lay between the germline ends. Histologic diagnosis was independently verified by two lung pathologists. The protocol was immunoSEQ multiplex PCR, while the TCRdb copy is restricted to in-frame clones and leaves out a portion. The sample lists approximately 7,400 clones, approximately 78% occurring once. The sample is drawn from a study of immune evolution from preneoplasia to lung adenocarcinoma. Study-level points and caveats: Normal lung had highest clonality; later lesions appeared denser, more diverse. From normal lung to invasive adenocarcinoma, top clone frequencies appeared to decrease.

V gene TRBV5-5 combines with J gene TRBJ1-1; D possibly corresponds to TRBD1 (6 bases). This clonotype was obtained from a person between 65 and 79 years old with lung adenocarcinoma. What was sequenced was FFPE adjacent normal lung tissue. In DNA, the CDR3 is TGTGCCAGCAGCTTGCTCGCCGGACAGAGCTTCCAAGAAGCTTTCTTT. Its translation is CASSLLAGQSFQEAFF.